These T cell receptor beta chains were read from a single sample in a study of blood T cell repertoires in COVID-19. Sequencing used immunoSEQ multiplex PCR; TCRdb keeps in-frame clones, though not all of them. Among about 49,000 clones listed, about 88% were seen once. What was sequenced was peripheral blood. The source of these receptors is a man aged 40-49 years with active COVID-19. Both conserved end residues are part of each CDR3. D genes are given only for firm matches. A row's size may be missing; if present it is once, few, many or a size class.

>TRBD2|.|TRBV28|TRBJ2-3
TGTGCCAGCAGTTTGAGGGGACTAGCGGGCACAGATACGCAGTATTTT
CASSLRGLAGTDTQYF
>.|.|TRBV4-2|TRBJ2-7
TGTGCCAGCACCCCCGGGACTCCTCCCTACGAGCAGTACTTC
CASTPGTPPYEQYF
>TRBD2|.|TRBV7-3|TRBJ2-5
TGTGCCAGCAGCTTAACGCGTTTTTGCCTCTTACTAGCGGGAGAGTTAAGGACCCAGTACTTC
CASSLTRFCLLLAGELRTQYF
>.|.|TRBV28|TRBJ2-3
TGTGCCAGCACCTCCCCACGAAACCAGTTAGATACGCAGTATTTT
CASTSPRNQLDTQYF
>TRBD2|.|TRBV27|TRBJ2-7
TGTGCCAGCAGTTTATCGATGCCGGGACTAGCAGCCTACTACGAGCAGTACTTC
CASSLSMPGLAAYYEQYF
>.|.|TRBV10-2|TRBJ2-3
TGCGCCAGCAGTGAATTTGTCGGGAGAAGGACAGATACGCAGTATTTT
CASSEFVGRRTDTQYF
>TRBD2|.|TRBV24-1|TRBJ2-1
TGTGCCACCAGTGTGGCTAGCGGCAGGTTGGGGGATGAGCAGTTCTTC
CATSVASGRLGDEQFF
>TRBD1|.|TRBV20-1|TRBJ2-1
TGCAGTGCTAGTGAGTGGGACAGGGACGCGTCGCTAAGGTTCTTC
CSASEWDRDASLRFF
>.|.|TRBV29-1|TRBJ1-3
TGCAGCGTTGACCACAGGTCTACTGGAAACACCATATATTTT
CSVDHRSTGNTIYF
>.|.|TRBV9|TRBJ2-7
TGTGCCAGCAGCGCATCTCCGGGAGTCTACGAGCAGTACTTC
CASSASPGVYEQYF
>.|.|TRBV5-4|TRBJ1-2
TGTGCCAGCAGCTTGGCGCAGGGGACAACCTATGGCTACACCTTC
CASSLAQGTTYGYTF
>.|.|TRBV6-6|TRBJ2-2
TGTGCCAGCAGTTGGCTAGCGGAGGGGGGCGGGGAGCTGTTTTTT
CASSWLAEGGGELFF
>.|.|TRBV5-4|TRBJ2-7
TGTGCCAGCAGCCATTCCTCCTACGAGCAGTACTTC
CASSHSSYEQYF
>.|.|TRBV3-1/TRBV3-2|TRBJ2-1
TGTGCCAGCAGCCAAGACCCTAATGAGCAGTTCTTC
CASSQDPNEQFF
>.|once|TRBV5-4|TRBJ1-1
TGTGCCAGCAGCTGGAGTGGGAACACTGAAGCTTTCTTT
CASSWSGNTEAFF
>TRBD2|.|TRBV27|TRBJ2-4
TGTGCCAGCAGACCAGCGGGAGGAGCCAAAAACATTCAGTACTTC
CASRPAGGAKNIQYF
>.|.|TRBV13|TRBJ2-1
TGTGCCAGCAGTGGACTCGCGGAGAGGGAGCAGTTCTTC
CASSGLAEREQFF
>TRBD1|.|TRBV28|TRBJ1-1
TGTGCCAGCAGTCCCGAGGGACAGGGTCTTTTTACTGAAGCTTTCTTT
CASSPEGQGLFTEAFF
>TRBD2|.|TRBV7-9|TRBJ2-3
TGTGCCAGCAGCTTATTAGCGGGACATCTCTGGAGCACAGATACGCAGTATTTT
CASSLLAGHLWSTDTQYF
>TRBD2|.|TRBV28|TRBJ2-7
TGTGCCAGCAGGCCGACTAGCGGGAATTCCTACGAGCAGTACTTC
CASRPTSGNSYEQYF
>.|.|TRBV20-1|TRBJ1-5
TGCAGTGCTAGTGGGCAGTATAGCAATCAGCCCCAGCATTTT
CSASGQYSNQPQHF
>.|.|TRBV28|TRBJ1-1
TGTGCCAGCAGTCTCCGCGGTAGGAACACTGAAGCTTTCTTT
CASSLRGRNTEAFF
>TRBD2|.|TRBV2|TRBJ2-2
TGTGCCAGCAGTGTTCTAGCGGGAGCGACCGGGGAGCTGTTTTTT
CASSVLAGATGELFF
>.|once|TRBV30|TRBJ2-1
TGTGCCTGGGGCGGGGTAGCCTACAATGAGCAGTTCTTC
CAWGGVAYNEQFF
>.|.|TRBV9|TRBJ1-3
TGTGCCAGCAGCGCCCGACAGGACTCTGGAAACACCATATATTTT
CASSARQDSGNTIYF
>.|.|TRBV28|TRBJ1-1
TGTGCCAGCAGTTTATCCAGGGATCCGGCTGAAGCTTTCTTT
CASSLSRDPAEAFF
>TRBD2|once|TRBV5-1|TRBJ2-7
TGCGCCAGCAGCTTTAGCGGGAGTAGCGACGAGCAGTACTTC
CASSFSGSSDEQYF
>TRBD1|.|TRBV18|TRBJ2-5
TGTGCCAGCTCCACAGGGGGCGAAGAGACCCAGTACTTC
CASSTGGEETQYF
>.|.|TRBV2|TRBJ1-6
TGTGCCAGCACCCTCCGGGCAGCGGCACCACCCCATTCACCCCTCCACTTT
CASTLRAAAPPHSPLHF
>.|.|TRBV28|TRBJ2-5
TGTGCCAGCAGTTTGGGCCAAACCCAAGAGACCCAGTACTTC
CASSLGQTQETQYF
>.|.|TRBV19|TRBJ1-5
TGTGCCAGTAGTATTTCTCAGGGGATCAATCAGCCCCAGCATTTT
CASSISQGINQPQHF
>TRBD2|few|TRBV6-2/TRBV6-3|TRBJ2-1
TGTGCCAGCAGTTACTCGATCGCTAGCGGGAGATTCTCCTACAATGAGCAGTTCTTC
CASSYSIASGRFSYNEQFF
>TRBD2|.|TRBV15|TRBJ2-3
TGTGCCACCAGCCCCCGGACTAGCGGGCGCACAGATACGCAGTATTTT
CATSPRTSGRTDTQYF
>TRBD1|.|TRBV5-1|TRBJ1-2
TGCGCCAGCAACCCTACAGGGGGGAACTATGGCTACACCTTC
CASNPTGGNYGYTF
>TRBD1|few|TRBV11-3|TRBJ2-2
TGTGCCAGCAGCCGGACGACTGCGGGGACAGGTGGTGGGGAGCTGTTTTTT
CASSRTTAGTGGGELFF
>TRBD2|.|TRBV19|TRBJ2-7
TGTGCCAGTAGTTCGAGCGGGGATTACTACGAGCAGTACTTC
CASSSSGDYYEQYF
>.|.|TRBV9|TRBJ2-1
TGTGCCAGCAGCGTAGGAGGGAGCCCTCGTCTCGAGCAGTTCTTC
CASSVGGSPRLEQFF
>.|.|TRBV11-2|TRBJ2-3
TGTGCCAGCAGCTTAGTGCCCAGGGCCGACACAGATACGCAGTATTTT
CASSLVPRADTDTQYF
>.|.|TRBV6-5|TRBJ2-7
TGTGCCAGCAGTTACGGTCGGGGTCCCTACGAGCAGTACTTC
CASSYGRGPYEQYF
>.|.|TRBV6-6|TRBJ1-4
TGTGCCAGCAGGTTGGAGGGGAAACTGTTTTTT
CASRLEGKLFF
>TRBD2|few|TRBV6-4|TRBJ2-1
TGTGCCAGCAGTCCACTAGCGGGAGGAAATGAGCAGTTCTTC
CASSPLAGGNEQFF
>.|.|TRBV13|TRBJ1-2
TGTGCCAGCAGCTTAGGACTACAGGATGGCTACACCTTC
CASSLGLQDGYTF
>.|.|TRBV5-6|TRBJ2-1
TGTGCCAGCAGCTCGGGACTGGGCGGCAATGAGCAGTTCTTC
CASSSGLGGNEQFF
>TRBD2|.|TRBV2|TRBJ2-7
TGTGCCAGCAGTCTAGCGGGCCGGGAGCTCGAGCAGTACTTC
CASSLAGRELEQYF
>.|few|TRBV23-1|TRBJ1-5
TGCGCCAGCAGGTATAGCAATCAGCCCCAGCATTTT
CASRYSNQPQHF
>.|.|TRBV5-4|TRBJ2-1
TGTGCCAGCAGCTTGGAAGGGGCTAGCGAGGGATACAATGAGCAGTTCTTC
CASSLEGASEGYNEQFF
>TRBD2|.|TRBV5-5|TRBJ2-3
TGTGCCAGCAGCCCCGGAGGGATAGCGGGAAGCACAGATACGCAGTATTTT
CASSPGGIAGSTDTQYF
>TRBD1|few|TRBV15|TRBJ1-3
TGTGCCACCAGCAGAGATTATCGGACAGGGACGGGAAACACCATATATTTT
CATSRDYRTGTGNTIYF
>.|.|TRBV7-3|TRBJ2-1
TGTGCCAGCAGCTTGGGCAGATACAATGAGCAGTTCTTC
CASSLGRYNEQFF
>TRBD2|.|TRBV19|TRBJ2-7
TGTGCCAGTCGCGTTGACCGGACTAGCGGCTACGAGCAGTACTTC
CASRVDRTSGYEQYF
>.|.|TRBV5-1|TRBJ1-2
TGCGCCAGCAGCTCGAGCGGGGGCGCAGGCTATGGCTACACCTTC
CASSSSGGAGYGYTF
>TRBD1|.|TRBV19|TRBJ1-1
TGTGCCAGTAGTGCCAGGGGGCAAGCGATGAACACTGAAGCTTTCTTT
CASSARGQAMNTEAFF
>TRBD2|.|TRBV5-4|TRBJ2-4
TGTGCCAGCAGCCCGACTAGCAGAGGGGCAGAGTCCGCCAAAAACATTCAGTACTTC
CASSPTSRGAESAKNIQYF
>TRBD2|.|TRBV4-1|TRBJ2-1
TGCGCCAGCAGCCCCCGGCTAGCGGGGTACAATGAGCAGTTCTTC
CASSPRLAGYNEQFF
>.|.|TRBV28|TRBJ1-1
TGTGCCAGCAATAGCTGGTTGGAGGGCACTGAAGCTTTCTTT
CASNSWLEGTEAFF